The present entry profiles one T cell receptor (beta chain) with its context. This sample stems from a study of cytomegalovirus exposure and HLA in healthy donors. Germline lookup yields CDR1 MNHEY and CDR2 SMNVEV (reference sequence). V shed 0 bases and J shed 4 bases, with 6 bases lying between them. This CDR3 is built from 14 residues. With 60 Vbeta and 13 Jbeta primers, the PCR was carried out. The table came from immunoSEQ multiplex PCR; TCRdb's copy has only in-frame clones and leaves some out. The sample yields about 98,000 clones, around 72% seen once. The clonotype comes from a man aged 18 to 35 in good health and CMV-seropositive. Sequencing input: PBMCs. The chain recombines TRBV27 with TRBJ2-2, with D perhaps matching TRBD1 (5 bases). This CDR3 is CASSLSGVTGELFF. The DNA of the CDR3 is TGTGCCAGCAGTTTATCAGGGGTCACCGGGGAGCTGTTTTTT.